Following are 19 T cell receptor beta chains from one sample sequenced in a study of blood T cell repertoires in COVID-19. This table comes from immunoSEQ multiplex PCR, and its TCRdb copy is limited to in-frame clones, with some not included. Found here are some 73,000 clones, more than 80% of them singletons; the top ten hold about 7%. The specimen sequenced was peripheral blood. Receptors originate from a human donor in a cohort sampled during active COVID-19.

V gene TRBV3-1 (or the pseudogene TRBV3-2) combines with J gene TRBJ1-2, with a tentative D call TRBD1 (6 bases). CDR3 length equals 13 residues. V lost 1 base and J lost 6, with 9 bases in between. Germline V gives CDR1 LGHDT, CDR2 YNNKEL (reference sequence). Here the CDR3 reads CASSQAGANGYTF. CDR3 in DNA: TGTGCCAGCAGCCAAGCAGGGGCTAATGGCTACACCTTC.

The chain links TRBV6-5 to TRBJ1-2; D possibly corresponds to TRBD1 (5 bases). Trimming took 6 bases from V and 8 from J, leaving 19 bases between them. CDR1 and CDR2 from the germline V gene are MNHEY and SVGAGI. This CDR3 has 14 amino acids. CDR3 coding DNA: TGTGCCAGCAGCAAACGGGTCAGGGCCGAGGGCTACACCTTC. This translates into CASSKRVRAEGYTF.

The CDR3, as DNA: TGTGCCAGCAGTGAACACAGTCGAAACACCATATATTTT. Its translation: CASSEHSRNTIYF. The genes are TRBV6-1 and TRBJ1-3, with D unresolved. Per the germline V gene, CDR1 is MNHNS and CDR2 is SASEGT. The V gene lost 2 bases and the J gene lost 5 bases, with 7 bases spanning the gap. CDR3 length equals 13 residues.

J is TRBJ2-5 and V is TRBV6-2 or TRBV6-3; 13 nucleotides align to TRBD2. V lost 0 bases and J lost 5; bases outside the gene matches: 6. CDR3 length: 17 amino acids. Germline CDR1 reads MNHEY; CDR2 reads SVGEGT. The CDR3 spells CASSYSLTSGGTETQYF. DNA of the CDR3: TGTGCCAGCAGTTACTCGTTGACTAGCGGGGGGACGGAGACCCAGTACTTC.

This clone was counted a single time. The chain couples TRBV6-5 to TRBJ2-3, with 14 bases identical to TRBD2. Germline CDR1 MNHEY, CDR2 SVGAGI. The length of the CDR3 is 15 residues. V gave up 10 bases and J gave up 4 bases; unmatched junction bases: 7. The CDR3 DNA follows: TGTGCCACGAGAGGACTAGCGGGGGGCCCAGATACGCAGTATTTT. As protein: CATRGLAGGPDTQYF.

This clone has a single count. CDR3 in amino acids: CASSLGSGINEKLFF. CDR3 sequence (DNA): TGCGCCAGCAGCTTGGGTTCAGGAATTAATGAAAAACTGTTTTTT. The genes are TRBV5-1 and TRBJ1-4; no definite D call. The CDR3 length is 15 residues. V lost 0 bases and J 4 bases, leaving 10 bases between the germline ends. The germline gives CDR1 SGHRS, CDR2 YFSETQ.

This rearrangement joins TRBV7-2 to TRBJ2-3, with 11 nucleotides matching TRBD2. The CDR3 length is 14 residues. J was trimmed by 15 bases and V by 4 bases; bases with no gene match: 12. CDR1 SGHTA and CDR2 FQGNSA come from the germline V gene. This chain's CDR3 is CASSSDRASGGLYF. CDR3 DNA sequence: TGTGCCAGCAGCTCCGATAGGGCTAGCGGGGGGTTATATTTT. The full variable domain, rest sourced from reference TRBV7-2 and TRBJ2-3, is GAGVSQSPSNKVTEKGKDVELRCDPISGHTALYWYRQSLGQGLEFLIYFQGNSAPDKSGLPSDRFSAERTGGSVSTLTIQRTQQEDSAVYLCASSSDRASGGLYFGPGTRLTVL.

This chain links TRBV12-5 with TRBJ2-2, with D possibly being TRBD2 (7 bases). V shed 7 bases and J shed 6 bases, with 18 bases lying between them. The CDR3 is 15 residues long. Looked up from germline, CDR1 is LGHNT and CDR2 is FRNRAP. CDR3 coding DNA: TGTGCTAGTGAGCCGGATGGGGGGGCTGCCGGGGAGCTGTTTTTT. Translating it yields CASEPDGGAAGELFF.

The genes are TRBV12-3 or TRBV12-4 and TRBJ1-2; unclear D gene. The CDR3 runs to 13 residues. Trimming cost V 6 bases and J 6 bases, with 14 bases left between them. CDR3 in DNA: TGTGCCAGCAGCGGGAGTTTGGTGCATGGCTACACCTTC. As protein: CASSGSLVHGYTF.

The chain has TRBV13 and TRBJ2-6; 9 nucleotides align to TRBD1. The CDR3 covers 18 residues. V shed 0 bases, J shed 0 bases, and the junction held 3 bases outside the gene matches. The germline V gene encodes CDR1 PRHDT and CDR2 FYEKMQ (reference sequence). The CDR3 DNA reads TGTGCCAGCAGCTTAGGGGACAGGGGAAACTCTGGGGCCAACGTCCTGACTTTC. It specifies CASSLGDRGNSGANVLTF.

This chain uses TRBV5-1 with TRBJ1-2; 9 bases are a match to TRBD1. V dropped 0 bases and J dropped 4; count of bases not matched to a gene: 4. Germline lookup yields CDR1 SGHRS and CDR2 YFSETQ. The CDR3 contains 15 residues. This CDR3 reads CASSLAGTGLYGYTF. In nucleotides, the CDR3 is TGCGCCAGCAGCTTGGCAGGGACAGGGCTCTATGGCTACACCTTC.

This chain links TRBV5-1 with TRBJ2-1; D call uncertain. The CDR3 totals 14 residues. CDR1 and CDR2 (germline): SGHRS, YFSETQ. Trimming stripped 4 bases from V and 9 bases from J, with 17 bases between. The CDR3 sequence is CASSPFPGTGEQFF. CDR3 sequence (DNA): TGCGCCAGCAGCCCTTTCCCGGGTACGGGTGAGCAGTTCTTC.

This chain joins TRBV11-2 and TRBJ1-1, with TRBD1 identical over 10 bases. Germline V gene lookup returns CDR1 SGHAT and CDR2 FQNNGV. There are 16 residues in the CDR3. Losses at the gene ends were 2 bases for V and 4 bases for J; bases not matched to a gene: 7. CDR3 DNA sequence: TGTGCCAGCAGCTTACCCGCCGGGACAGGGGTCACTGAAGCTTTCTTT. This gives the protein CASSLPAGTGVTEAFF.

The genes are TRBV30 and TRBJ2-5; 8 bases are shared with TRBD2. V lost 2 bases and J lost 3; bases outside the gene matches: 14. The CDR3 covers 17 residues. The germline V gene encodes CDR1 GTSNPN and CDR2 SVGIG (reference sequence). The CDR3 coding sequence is TGTGCCTGGAGTAGGGGCGGGGGGTCTCCAATTAAAGAGACCCAGTACTTC. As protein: CAWSRGGGSPIKETQYF. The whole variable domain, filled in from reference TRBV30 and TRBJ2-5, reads SQTIHQWPATLVQPVGSPLSLECTVEGTSNPNLYWYRQAAGRGLQLLFYSVGIGQISSEVPQNLSASRPQDRQFILSSKKLLLSDSGFYLCAWSRGGGSPIKETQYFGPGTRLLVL.

This CDR3 reads CASSQGIGQSTEAFF. The CDR3 nucleotides are TGTGCCAGCAGCCAAGGAATAGGACAGAGCACTGAAGCTTTCTTT. This rearrangement joins TRBV3-1 (or the pseudogene TRBV3-2) to TRBJ1-1; D possibly corresponds to TRBD1 (6 bases). From germline, CDR1 is LGHDT and CDR2 YNNKEL (reference sequence). This CDR3 is 15 amino acids long. Trimming left V 1 base short and J 4 bases short, with 13 bases between.

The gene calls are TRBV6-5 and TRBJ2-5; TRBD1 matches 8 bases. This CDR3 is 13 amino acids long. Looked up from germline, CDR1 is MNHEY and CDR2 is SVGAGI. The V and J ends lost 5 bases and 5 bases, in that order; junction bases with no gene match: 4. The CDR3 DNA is TGTGCCAGCAGTCGGACAGGGCAGGAGACCCAGTACTTC. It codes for CASSRTGQETQYF.

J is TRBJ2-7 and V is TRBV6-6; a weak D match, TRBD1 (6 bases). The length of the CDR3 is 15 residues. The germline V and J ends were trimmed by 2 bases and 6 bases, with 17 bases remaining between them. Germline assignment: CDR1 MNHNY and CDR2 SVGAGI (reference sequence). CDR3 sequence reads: CASSYTAGEGVEQYF. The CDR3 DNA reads TGTGCCAGCAGTTACACTGCAGGGGAAGGGGTCGAGCAGTACTTC.

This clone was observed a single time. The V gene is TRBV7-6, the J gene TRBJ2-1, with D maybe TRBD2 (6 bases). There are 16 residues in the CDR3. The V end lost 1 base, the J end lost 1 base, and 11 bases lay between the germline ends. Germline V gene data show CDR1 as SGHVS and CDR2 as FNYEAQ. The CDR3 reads CASSLVEGRSYNEQFF. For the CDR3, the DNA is TGTGCCAGCAGCTTAGTGGAGGGTCGGTCCTACAATGAGCAGTTCTTC.

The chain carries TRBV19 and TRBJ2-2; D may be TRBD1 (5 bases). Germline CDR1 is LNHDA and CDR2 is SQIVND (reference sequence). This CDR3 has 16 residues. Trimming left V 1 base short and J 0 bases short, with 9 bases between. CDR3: CASSIAAGTNTGELFF. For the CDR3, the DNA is TGTGCCAGTAGTATAGCGGCAGGGACGAACACCGGGGAGCTGTTTTTT.